One sample yielded the 14 T cell receptor beta chains listed below, sequenced in a study of OX40 agonist ivuxolimab in advanced cancers. Some clones are missing from TCRdb's copy, which holds only in-frame ones; the method was immunoSEQ multiplex PCR. The sample shows about 70,000 clones, 80% to 90% of them seen only once. The sequencing here drew on CD4+ or CD8+ T cells sorted from blood, taken in a trial of the OX40 agonist ivuxolimab. The receptors here all came from an adult with an advanced solid tumor such as melanoma, head and neck, liver or kidney cancer.

This clone came up once. The chain employs TRBV28 and TRBJ1-1; no firm D call. CDR1 is MDHEN and CDR2 is SYDVKM in the germline V gene. V was trimmed by 2 bases and J by 7 bases, leaving 5 bases between them. There are 11 residues in the CDR3. The CDR3 region is CASSLESEAFF. The CDR3 DNA follows: TGTGCCAGCAGTTTAGAGAGTGAAGCTTTCTTT.

The chain employs TRBV12-1 and TRBJ2-5; the table gives TRBD2 as D, unverified against the DNA. TRBV12-1 corresponds to a pseudogene. The CDR3 has 15 residues. CDR3 in amino acids: CASSSKREPQETQYF. For the CDR3, the DNA is TGTGCCAGCAGCTCAAAACGGGAGCCCCAAGAGACCCAGTACTTC.

CDR3 nucleotide sequence: TGTGCCAGGGTGTTGGGGGGGCGGTGCACAGATACGCAGTATTTT. Translated: CARVLGGRCTDTQYF. The chain uses TRBV11-2 and TRBJ2-3; D is perhaps TRBD2 (7 bases). The V end was cut by 9 bases, the J end by 1 base, with 17 bases between. The V gene's germline CDR1 is SGHAT and CDR2 FQNNGV. CDR3 size: 15 residues.

The chain recombines TRBV5-4 with TRBJ1-1, with D possibly matching TRBD1 (6 bases). Trimming shortened V by 3 bases and J by 3 bases, and 21 bases separated the two germline ends. The CDR3 runs to 17 residues. Germline lookup yields CDR1 SGHNT and CDR2 YYREEE (reference sequence). The CDR3 reads CASSSGAGAHGYTEAFF. Written as DNA, the CDR3 is TGTGCCAGCAGCTCCGGGGCAGGGGCCCACGGGTACACTGAAGCTTTCTTT. The full variable domain, completed using reference TRBV5-4 and TRBJ1-1, is ETGVTQSPTHLIKTRGQQVTLRCSSQSGHNTVSWYQQALGQGPQFIFQYYREEENGRGNFPPRFSGLQFPNYSSELNVNALELDDSALYLCASSSGAGAHGYTEAFFGQGTRLTVV.

The V gene is TRBV18, the J gene TRBJ2-7; tentative D call: TRBD1 (6 bases). Germline V lookup: CDR1 KGHSH, CDR2 LQKENI. Between the trimmed V and J ends, which lost 1 base and 1 base, there was a span of 17 bases. This CDR3 spans 17 amino acids. The CDR3 spells CASSPQSGQRGSYEQYF. The CDR3 DNA is TGTGCCAGCTCACCACAGTCGGGACAACGAGGGTCCTACGAGCAGTACTTC.

Only one count was recorded for this clone. The J gene is TRBJ1-5, the V gene TRBV7-2; D unresolved. CDR1 is SGHTA, CDR2 FQGNSA, per germline. V lost 5 bases and J 0 bases, leaving 8 bases between the germline ends. The CDR3 extends over 14 amino acids. The chain's CDR3 is CASSTTFSNQPQHF. The CDR3 DNA follows: TGTGCCAGCAGCACGACTTTTAGCAATCAGCCCCAGCATTTT.

The chain has TRBV29-1 and TRBJ2-1; TRBD1 aligns across 7 bases. The ends lost 4 bases at V and 5 bases at J; junction bases unmatched: 8. Per the germline V gene, CDR1 is SQVTM and CDR2 is ANQGSEA. The CDR3 consists of 14 residues. CDR3 DNA sequence: TGCAGCGTTGGGAGACAGGGTCCCAACAATGAGCAGTTCTTC. It encodes CSVGRQGPNNEQFF.

J is TRBJ1-2 and V is TRBV14; TRBD1 agrees at 10 bases. CDR1 is SGHDN and CDR2 is FVKESK in the germline V gene. Losses at the gene ends were 1 base for V and 4 bases for J; bases not matched to a gene: 3. The CDR3 is 15 amino acids. This chain's CDR3 is CASSQADRGPYGYTF. The CDR3, as DNA: TGTGCCAGCAGCCAAGCCGACAGGGGGCCCTATGGCTACACCTTC.

The table lists this clone with a count of one. The chain employs TRBV28 and TRBJ2-7, with D possibly matching TRBD2 (5 bases). CDR1 MDHEN and CDR2 SYDVKM come from the germline V gene. V was cut by 5 bases and J by 2 bases, with 13 bases left in between. The CDR3 is made up of 14 amino acids. Here the CDR3 reads CASSLTGIPYEQYF. DNA for the CDR3: TGTGCCAGCAGTCTAACCGGGATCCCCTACGAGCAGTACTTC.

The J gene is TRBJ1-3, the V gene TRBV7-9, with TRBD1 identical over 8 bases. CDR1 and CDR2 (germline): SEHNR, FQNEAQ (reference sequence). J gave up 4 bases and V 4 bases, and 6 bases lay outside the gene matches. This CDR3 comprises 15 residues. The CDR3 is CASSSQRDRGNTIYF. Here the CDR3 DNA reads TGTGCCAGCAGCTCCCAGCGGGACAGGGGAAACACCATATATTTT.

This chain uses TRBV5-5 with TRBJ1-1; possible D gene TRBD1, 5 bases. The CDR3 sequence is 13 residues long. Between the trimmed V and J ends, which lost 1 base and 4 bases, there was a span of 8 bases. Germline assignment: CDR1 SGHKS and CDR2 YYEKEE (reference sequence). In DNA, the CDR3 is TGTGCCAGCAGCTTGCCAGGGCTCACTGAAGCTTTCTTT. Its translation is CASSLPGLTEAFF. Full variable domain (rest looked up from reference TRBV5-5 and TRBJ1-1): DAGVTQSPTHLIKTRGQQVTLRCSPISGHKSVSWYQQVLGQGPQFIFQYYEKEERGRGNFPDRFSARQFPNYSSELNVNALLLGDSALYLCASSLPGLTEAFFGQGTRLTVV.

V is TRBV29-1 and J is TRBJ1-1; no firm D call. Germline assignment: CDR1 SQVTM and CDR2 ANQGSEA. Trimming left V 8 bases short and J 8 bases short, with 6 bases between. The CDR3 has 8 amino acids. The CDR3 DNA is TGCAGCACCGAAGAAGCTTTCTTT. This encodes CSTEEAFF.

The chain carries TRBV6-1 and TRBJ1-1; no clear D. The CDR3 is 14 amino acids. Trimming cost V 8 bases and J 0 bases, with 13 bases left between them. Germline V gives CDR1 MNHNS, CDR2 SASEGT. CDR3 nucleotide sequence: TGTGCCAGCCGGCGAGGCAGTATGAACACTGAAGCTTTCTTT. Amino acid sequence: CASRRGSMNTEAFF.

J is TRBJ2-1 and V is TRBV11-1; 7 nucleotides match TRBD2. The CDR3 loop spans 13 amino acids. Germline CDR1 SGHAT, CDR2 FQDESV (reference sequence). V was pared by 9 bases and J by 5 bases, with 7 bases of the junction left unmatched. The CDR3, as DNA: TGTGCCAGTATTGGGGAGGGACACAATGAGCAGTTCTTC. Encoded protein: CASIGEGHNEQFF.